The 21 T cell receptor beta chains in this list originate from one sample, sequenced in a study of blood T cell repertoires in COVID-19. Profiled with immunoSEQ multiplex PCR; TCRdb holds only in-frame clones, not every one. The table records 200,000 to 250,000 clones, roughly 85% of them present only once. The sequenced sample consisted of PBMCs or T cells enriched from blood (not recorded which). These TCRs come from a man aged 25 to 40 who had recovered from COVID-19.

The chain recombines TRBV6-5 with TRBJ1-2; D gene uncertain. Trimming removed 0 bases from V and 5 bases from J, with 13 bases in between. There are 15 residues in the CDR3. In germline, CDR1 is MNHEY, CDR2 SVGAGI. CDR3: CASSYSPGWEYGYTF. The CDR3, as DNA: TGTGCCAGCAGTTACTCGCCAGGCTGGGAGTATGGCTACACCTTC.

The V and J genes are TRBV2 and TRBJ1-6, with TRBD1 identical over 10 bases. Germline V gives CDR1 SNHLY, CDR2 FYNNEI. The CDR3 consists of 17 residues. With 6 bases clipped from V and 8 bases from J, the junction kept 13 bases outside the gene matches. The CDR3 loop reads CASRAGTGARIDSPLHF. In DNA, the CDR3 is TGTGCCAGCAGGGCCGGGACAGGGGCACGTATAGATTCACCCCTCCACTTT.

The gene calls are TRBV5-1 and TRBJ1-2; the D is unclear. Per germline, CDR1 SGHRS and CDR2 YFSETQ. The germline V and J ends were trimmed by 1 base and 4 bases, with 11 bases remaining between them. The CDR3 is made up of 14 amino acids. The CDR3 here is CASSLSQSGYGYTF. For the CDR3, the DNA is TGCGCCAGCAGCTTGAGCCAAAGCGGCTATGGCTACACCTTC. Drawing the rest from reference TRBV5-1 and TRBJ1-2, the complete variable domain is KAGVTQTPRYLIKTRGQQVTLSCSPISGHRSVSWYQQTPGQGLQFLFEYFSETQRNKGNFPGRFSGRQFSNSRSEMNVSTLELGDSALYLCASSLSQSGYGYTFGSGTRLTVV.

This clone was counted a single time. V usage is TRBV6-2 or TRBV6-3 and J usage is TRBJ2-7; TRBD2 matches at 7 bases. The CDR3 is 16 residues long. The germline V gene encodes CDR1 MNHEY and CDR2 SVGEGT. V shed 5 bases, J shed 3 bases, and the junction held 13 bases outside the gene matches. DNA of the CDR3: TGTGCCAGCAGTCCCCTTTGGAGCGGGGACCTCTACGAGCAGTACTTC. Translating gives CASSPLWSGDLYEQYF.

The chain uses TRBV4-2 and TRBJ2-2; 8 bases are a match to TRBD1. This CDR3 contains 15 residues. The germline V gene encodes CDR1 LGHNA and CDR2 YNFKEQ. The V gene end was trimmed by 4 bases and the J gene end by 5 bases; junction bases not matched to a gene: 6. This CDR3 is CASSLGQGITGELFF. The CDR3 nucleotides are TGTGCCAGCAGCCTAGGACAGGGTATTACCGGGGAGCTGTTTTTT.

The genes are TRBV29-1 and TRBJ1-5; D gene ambiguous. CDR1 and CDR2 (germline): SQVTM, ANQGSEA. V was clipped by 6 bases and J by 4 bases, with 13 bases between them. This CDR3 spans 13 amino acids. The CDR3 DNA sequence: TGCAGCGTGCGGGAGCGGAGGAATCAGCCCCAGCATTTT. As protein: CSVRERRNQPQHF.

The CDR3: CATSPRGSPDTQYF. The CDR3 coding sequence is TGTGCCACCTCGCCCAGGGGTTCCCCAGATACGCAGTATTTT. The rearrangement joins TRBV24-1 to TRBJ2-3, with TRBD1 as a possible D gene (6 bases). The CDR3 has 14 amino acids. The V end was cut by 9 bases, the J end by 4 bases, with 16 bases between. Germline loops: CDR1 KGHDR, CDR2 SFDVKD.

This chain links TRBV24-1 with TRBJ2-6; D perhaps matches TRBD2 (5 bases). Between the trimmed V and J ends, which lost 6 bases and 4 bases, there was a span of 12 bases. The CDR3 is 15 amino acids. The germline V gene has CDR1 KGHDR and CDR2 SFDVKD. The CDR3: CATSSPSSGANVLTF. The CDR3 nucleotides read TGTGCCACCAGTTCCCCTAGCTCCGGGGCCAACGTCCTGACTTTC.

This chain connects TRBV6-5 to TRBJ1-2, with D tentatively TRBD1 (6 bases). The CDR3 runs 14 residues. Germline V CDR1 and CDR2: MNHEY, SVGAGI. The ends were cut back, 0 bases at V and 8 bases at J, with 13 bases in the middle. The CDR3 DNA is TGTGCCAGCAGTTACTCGGGGGGGGCGAGGGGCTACACCTTC. Amino acids: CASSYSGGARGYTF.

The genes are TRBV18 and TRBJ1-3, with D possibly matching TRBD1 (5 bases). V shed 3 bases and J shed 2 bases, with 8 bases lying between them. The CDR3 is 14 residues long. CDR1 and CDR2 (germline): KGHSH, LQKENI. DNA for the CDR3: TGTGCCAGCTCACCTCAGGGTCCTGGAAACACCATATATTTT. The encoded protein is CASSPQGPGNTIYF.

The chain combines TRBV7-8 with TRBJ1-5; 9 nucleotides align to TRBD1. Germline loops: CDR1 SGHVS, CDR2 FQNEAQ. The V and J ends lost 3 bases and 7 bases, in that order; junction bases with no gene match: 1. This CDR3 is built from 13 residues. The CDR3 bases are TGTGCCAGCAGCTTGGGACAGGGCCAGCCCCAGCATTTT. Translated, it gives CASSLGQGQPQHF.

The rearrangement links TRBV11-1 to TRBJ2-3, with TRBD1 matching 7 bases. J gave up 3 bases and V 6 bases, and 6 bases lay outside the gene matches. Germline CDR1 is SGHAT and CDR2 is FQDESV (reference sequence). CDR3 length equals 14 residues. CDR3 amino acids: CASRPQGLTDTQYF. The CDR3 DNA reads as TGTGCCAGCAGGCCACAGGGGTTGACAGATACGCAGTATTTT.

The chain carries TRBV24-1 and TRBJ2-1; 9 nucleotides match TRBD1. The CDR3 spans 15 residues. The ends lost 5 bases at V and 3 bases at J; junction bases unmatched: 4. The V gene's germline CDR1 is KGHDR and CDR2 SFDVKD. The DNA for the CDR3 is TGTGCCACCAGTGCAACGGGACAGGGCTACAATGAGCAGTTCTTC. It encodes CATSATGQGYNEQFF.

The chain has TRBV3-1 (or the pseudogene TRBV3-2) and TRBJ1-2; unclear D gene. The CDR3 has 14 residues. The V gene's germline CDR1 is LGHDT and CDR2 YNNKEL (reference sequence). The germline V and J ends were trimmed by 1 base and 5 bases, with 11 bases remaining between them. The CDR3 spells CASSQGGRPYGYTF. DNA of the CDR3: TGTGCCAGCAGCCAAGGTGGCAGGCCATATGGCTACACCTTC.

The chain combines TRBV4-1 with TRBJ1-5; 7 bases agree with TRBD1. V lost 3 bases to trimming and J lost 3 bases; unmatched junction nucleotides: 5. Germline loops: CDR1 MGHRA, CDR2 YSYEKL. The CDR3 runs 15 residues. The CDR3 DNA follows: TGCGCCAGCAGCCAGGCCGACAGGGACAATCAGCCCCAGCATTTT. This gives the protein CASSQADRDNQPQHF.

The chain employs TRBV10-3 and TRBJ1-2; 10 nucleotides match TRBD1. Trimming cost V 5 bases and J 8 bases; bases outside gene matches: 8. The germline V gene has CDR1 ENHRY and CDR2 SYGVKD. The CDR3 has 14 amino acids. The CDR3 coding sequence is TGTGCCATCAGTCGCGAGGACAGGGGGGAAGGCTACACCTTC. Amino acids: CAISREDRGEGYTF.

The chain has TRBV5-4 and TRBJ1-1; TRBD1 matches 9 bases. CDR1 and CDR2 (germline): SGHNT, YYREEE (reference sequence). V was clipped by 3 bases and J by 1 base; unmatched bases: 1. The CDR3 sequence is 14 residues long. CDR3 protein: CASSSTGGNTEAFF. The DNA of the CDR3 is TGTGCCAGCAGCTCGACAGGGGGGAACACTGAAGCTTTCTTT.

This chain links TRBV4-1 with TRBJ2-7, with D perhaps TRBD2 (7 bases). Per the germline V gene, CDR1 is MGHRA and CDR2 is YSYEKL. There are 16 residues in the CDR3. The V end lost 2 bases, the J end lost 6 bases, and 20 bases lay between the germline ends. The CDR3 region is CASSQQRGGGPSEQYF. For the CDR3, the DNA is TGCGCCAGCAGCCAACAACGCGGGGGCGGCCCCTCCGAGCAGTACTTC.

This CDR3 is CASSVLSNQPQHF. In DNA, the CDR3 is TGTGCCAGCAGTGTTTTAAGCAATCAGCCCCAGCATTTT. The V call is TRBV2, the J call TRBJ1-5; D ambiguous. Germline V lookup: CDR1 SNHLY, CDR2 FYNNEI. The CDR3 contains 13 residues. Trimming cost V 4 bases and J 1 base, with 5 bases left between them.

The V call is TRBV28, the J call TRBJ1-2; perhaps TRBD1 as D (5 bases). Per the germline V gene, CDR1 is MDHEN and CDR2 is SYDVKM. This CDR3 comprises 17 residues. V was shortened by 5 bases and J by 0 bases, with 19 bases between the two germline ends. For the CDR3, the DNA is TGTGCCAGCAGTAGATACGACGGGGGGGTAGCTAACTATGGCTACACCTTC. Amino acids: CASSRYDGGVANYGYTF.

Concerning this clone: Other DNA variants within this sample encode the same CDR3. The chain joins TRBV30 to TRBJ1-3; D ambiguous. This CDR3 contains 12 residues. From germline, CDR1 is GTSNPN and CDR2 SVGIG (reference sequence). Trimming left V 0 bases short and J 4 bases short, with 4 bases between. DNA for the CDR3: TGTGCCTGGAGTGTACTAGGAAACACCATATATTTT. It encodes CAWSVLGNTIYF. Drawing the rest from reference TRBV30 and TRBJ1-3, the complete variable domain is SQTIHQWPATLVQPVGSPLSLECTVEGTSNPNLYWYRQAAGRGLQLLFYSVGIGQISSEVPQNLSASRPQDRQFILSSKKLLLSDSGFYLCAWSVLGNTIYFGEGSWLTVV.